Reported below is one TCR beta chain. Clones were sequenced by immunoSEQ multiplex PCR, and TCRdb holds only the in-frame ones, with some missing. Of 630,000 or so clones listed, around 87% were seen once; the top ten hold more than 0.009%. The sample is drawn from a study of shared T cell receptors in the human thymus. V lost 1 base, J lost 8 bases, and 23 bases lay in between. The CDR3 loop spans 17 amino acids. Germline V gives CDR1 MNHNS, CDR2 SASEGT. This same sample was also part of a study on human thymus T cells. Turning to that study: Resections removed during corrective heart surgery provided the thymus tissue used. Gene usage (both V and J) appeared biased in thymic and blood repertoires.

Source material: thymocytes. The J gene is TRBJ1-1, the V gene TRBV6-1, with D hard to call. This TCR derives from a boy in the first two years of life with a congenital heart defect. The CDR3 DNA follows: TGTGCCAGCAGTGAAGATTTTTTGGGCAGCGGAAGGGCAGAAGCTTTCTTT. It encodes CASSEDFLGSGRAEAFF.